This T cell receptor beta chain stems from a study of blood T cell repertoires in COVID-19. On the study more broadly: From the United States, Italy and Spain came samples of acute and convalescent COVID-19.

Germline loops: CDR1 MDHEN, CDR2 SYDVKM. Trimming removed 10 bases from V and 3 bases from J, with 17 bases in between. The CDR3 has 14 amino acids. Per the original methods: Cell counts per sample came from amplifying reference gene primers. Assay: immunoSEQ multiplex PCR; the TCRdb copy retains only in-frame clones and omits some. Clone size and V and J calls were adopted from that table, with D and trimming inferred from the DNA. The sample contains around 61,000 clones, around nine tenths of which appear only once. Sequences were obtained from peripheral blood. The chain is built from TRBV28 and TRBJ2-3; a weak D match, TRBD2 (6 bases). This clonotype was sampled from a man between 60 and 75 years old with acute or convalescent COVID-19. The CDR3 DNA follows: TGTGCCACCCTCGACCGGGGGTGGACAGATACGCAGTATTTT. This translates into CATLDRGWTDTQYF.